The 16 T cell receptor beta chains in this list originate from one sample, sequenced in a study of blood T cell repertoires in COVID-19. Libraries were prepared by immunoSEQ multiplex PCR; TCRdb keeps only in-frame clonotypes and omits some of them. The sample shows fewer than 400,000 clones, 85% to 95% of them seen only once. Specimen: PBMCs or T cells enriched from blood (not recorded which). The origin of the receptors is a woman aged 25 to 39 who had been exposed to COVID-19.

The genes are TRBV4-1 and TRBJ2-3; D perhaps matches TRBD2 (5 bases). Trimming removed 8 bases at V and 0 bases at J, with 12 bases between. The CDR3 runs 14 residues. CDR1 is MGHRA and CDR2 is YSYEKL in the germline V gene. The CDR3 protein is CASSLGGSTDTQYF. Here the CDR3 DNA reads TGCGCCAGCTCCCTTGGAGGTAGCACAGATACGCAGTATTTT.

The CDR3 protein is CASSLVAGANYGYTF. CDR3 sequence (DNA): TGTGCCAGCAGCTTAGTTGCGGGGGCCAACTATGGCTACACCTTC. This chain connects TRBV7-2 to TRBJ1-2, with D tentatively TRBD1 (6 bases). The CDR3 extends over 15 amino acids. From germline, CDR1 is SGHTA and CDR2 FQGNSA. V was trimmed by 1 base and J by 2 bases, leaving 11 bases between them. Drawing the rest from reference TRBV7-2 and TRBJ1-2, the complete variable domain is GAGVSQSPSNKVTEKGKDVELRCDPISGHTALYWYRQSLGQGLEFLIYFQGNSAPDKSGLPSDRFSAERTGGSVSTLTIQRTQQEDSAVYLCASSLVAGANYGYTFGSGTRLTVV.

This chain links TRBV7-9 with TRBJ2-1; 9 bases fit TRBD1. The V segment lost 3 bases and the J segment 2 bases; nucleotides outside the gene matches: 5. Germline V lookup: CDR1 SEHNR, CDR2 FQNEAQ (reference sequence). The CDR3 length is 16 residues. CDR3 nucleotides: TGTGCCAGCAGCTTTACAGGGGGCTATCCCTACAATGAGCAGTTCTTC. Amino acid sequence: CASSFTGGYPYNEQFF.

This chain links TRBV30 with TRBJ2-3; possibly TRBD1 for D (8 bases). CDR1 is GTSNPN, CDR2 SVGIG, per germline (reference sequence). V lost 2 bases and J lost 3, with 15 bases in between. CDR3 length equals 15 residues. CDR3 sequence reads: CAWSSTGGGTDTQYF. CDR3 DNA: TGTGCCTGGAGTTCCACAGGGGGAGGGACAGATACGCAGTATTTT.

V is TRBV19 and J is TRBJ1-5, with 8 positions matching TRBD1. The germline CDR1 and CDR2 sequences are LNHDA and SQIVND (reference sequence). The CDR3 has 13 amino acids. Trimming removed 8 bases from V and 5 bases from J; junction bases left unmatched: 5. The CDR3 is CASEDREYQPQHF. As DNA, the CDR3 is TGTGCCAGTGAGGACAGGGAATATCAGCCCCAGCATTTT.

The chain combines TRBV3-1 (or the pseudogene TRBV3-2) with TRBJ1-4; the match to TRBD1 covers 9 bases. This CDR3 is built from 16 residues. The V and J ends lost 0 bases and 10 bases, in that order; junction bases with no gene match: 9. Germline assignment: CDR1 LGHDT and CDR2 YNNKEL (reference sequence). CDR3 amino acids: CASSQDPQGAQRKLFF. DNA for the CDR3: TGTGCCAGCAGCCAAGACCCACAGGGGGCGCAAAGAAAACTGTTTTTT.

The J gene is TRBJ1-6, the V gene TRBV10-3; tentatively, D is TRBD1 (6 bases). Germline V gene data show CDR1 as ENHRY and CDR2 as SYGVKD. The CDR3 runs 13 residues. V dropped 3 bases and J dropped 7 bases, with 7 bases sitting between them. In nucleotides, the CDR3 is TGTGCCATCAGTGAAGGACAGAATTCACCCCTCCACTTT. Translation: CAISEGQNSPLHF.

This clone was detected a few times. J is TRBJ2-5 and V is TRBV3-1 (or the pseudogene TRBV3-2); 13 bases line up with TRBD2. CDR3 length: 18 amino acids. Losses at the gene ends were 4 bases for V and 2 bases for J; bases not matched to a gene: 10. Germline assignment: CDR1 LGHDT and CDR2 YNNKEL (reference sequence). CDR3 protein: CASSPGLAGVRWQETQYF. CDR3 nucleotides: TGTGCCAGCAGCCCAGGACTAGCGGGGGTTCGTTGGCAAGAGACCCAGTACTTC.

The chain is built from TRBV13 and TRBJ2-3; D is perhaps TRBD2 (6 bases). The germline CDR1 and CDR2 sequences are PRHDT and FYEKMQ (reference sequence). CDR3 length equals 15 residues. With 5 bases removed from V and 5 bases from J, the gap between germline ends came to 17 bases. The chain's CDR3 is CASSGTPFARDTQYF. The CDR3 nucleotides read TGTGCCAGCAGCGGGACTCCGTTTGCCCGAGATACGCAGTATTTT.

V gene TRBV5-6 combines with J gene TRBJ2-5; tentative D call: TRBD1 (5 bases). The CDR3 has 17 amino acids. V lost 4 bases and J 4 bases, leaving 23 bases between the germline ends. Germline loops: CDR1 SGHDT, CDR2 YYEEEE. The CDR3 sequence is CASSTTWGRVLGETQYF. CDR3 coding DNA: TGTGCCAGCAGCACGACTTGGGGCAGGGTCTTAGGAGAGACCCAGTACTTC. The full variable domain, with the rest looked up from reference TRBV5-6 and TRBJ2-5, is DAGVTQSPTHLIKTRGQQVTLRCSPKSGHDTVSWYQQALGQGPQFIFQYYEEEERQRGNFPDRFSGHQFPNYSSELNVNALLLGDSALYLCASSTTWGRVLGETQYFGPGTRLLVL.

The chain uses TRBV6-1 and TRBJ2-7, with 8 bases identical to TRBD1. Germline V gene lookup returns CDR1 MNHNS and CDR2 SASEGT. V dropped 2 bases and J dropped 3; count of bases not matched to a gene: 6. The CDR3 loop spans 15 amino acids. The DNA of the CDR3 is TGTGCCAGCAGTGAATCTGAGACAGGGGACTACGAGCAGTACTTC. It encodes CASSESETGDYEQYF.

The V gene is TRBV3-1 (or the pseudogene TRBV3-2), the J gene TRBJ2-7; D perhaps matches TRBD1 (6 bases). This CDR3 region has 13 residues. CDR1 is LGHDT and CDR2 is YNNKEL in the germline V gene (reference sequence). V shed 4 bases and J shed 7 bases, with 14 bases lying between them. The CDR3 sequence is CASSRVYREEQYF. The CDR3 nucleotides are TGTGCCAGCAGCCGAGTTTACAGGGAGGAGCAGTACTTC.

The genes are TRBV6-5 and TRBJ2-5; D may be TRBD1 (6 bases). Germline values: CDR1 MNHEY, CDR2 SVGAGI. The ends were cut back, 5 bases at V and 5 bases at J, with 15 bases in the middle. The CDR3 consists of 14 residues. CDR3 nucleotides: TGTGCCAGCAGTCCAGGGGTCTGGGAGGAGACCCAGTACTTC. Protein product: CASSPGVWEETQYF.

This chain links TRBV2 with TRBJ2-7; 8 positions match TRBD2. The CDR3 is 14 amino acids. V shed 7 bases and J 3 bases; nucleotides not matched to a gene: 8. CDR1 and CDR2 from the germline V gene are SNHLY and FYNNEI. CDR3 in amino acids: CASNLGLAGYEQYF. The DNA for the CDR3 is TGTGCCAGCAACCTTGGGCTAGCGGGCTACGAGCAGTACTTC.

The chain links TRBV9 to TRBJ1-6; 8 bases agree with TRBD1. V lost 4 bases to trimming and J lost 1 base; unmatched junction nucleotides: 10. Germline V CDR1 and CDR2: SGDLS, YYNGEE. The CDR3 runs 18 residues. CDR3 DNA sequence: TGTGCCAGCAGCCCCGGACAGGGCCTGAAGTCCTATAATTCACCCCTCCACTTT. Translating it yields CASSPGQGLKSYNSPLHF.

J is TRBJ1-2 and V is TRBV5-1, with D perhaps TRBD1 (5 bases). The V and J ends lost 9 bases and 4 bases respectively, with 16 bases between them. This CDR3 contains 13 residues. The germline V gene encodes CDR1 SGHRS and CDR2 YFSETQ. Here the CDR3 DNA reads TGCGCCACCCCCCCGGGGACTGGCTATGGCTACACCTTC. Translating gives CATPPGTGYGYTF.